This entry lists 10 T cell receptor beta chains sequenced from one sample in a study of brain T cells in children with intractable seizures. Clones were read by immunoSEQ multiplex PCR, and TCRdb kept only the in-frame ones, dropping some. The profile shows about 80,000 clones, under 95% of them singletons. Material: peripheral blood, obtained at surgery. The receptors come from a girl aged 2-10 years with Rasmussen encephalitis and intractable seizures.

The V gene is TRBV2, the J gene TRBJ1-5; D unclear. The CDR3 is 14 amino acids. V gave up 2 bases and J gave up 0 bases, with 5 bases separating them. Germline V gene sequence: CDR1 SNHLY, CDR2 FYNNEI. CDR3 nucleotide sequence: TGTGCCAGCAGTGAATGGGTTAGCAATCAGCCCCAGCATTTT. Protein sequence: CASSEWVSNQPQHF.

The chain recombines TRBV11-2 with TRBJ1-4; weak D call: TRBD1 (6 bases). Germline-derived CDR1 and CDR2 are SGHAT and FQNNGV. V gave up 2 bases and J gave up 8 bases, with 12 bases separating them. CDR3 length: 14 residues. The CDR3 sequence: CASSLRGGGEKLFF. The CDR3 nucleotides are TGTGCCAGCAGCTTAAGAGGGGGTGGGGAAAAACTGTTTTTT.

The chain recombines TRBV11-3 with TRBJ2-7; 7 bases fit TRBD2. The CDR3 is 16 amino acids. Germline V gives CDR1 SGHNT, CDR2 YENEEA. The trim removed 2 bases at V and 3 bases at J, leaving 10 bases unmatched. For the CDR3, the DNA is TGTGCCAGCAGCTTATTCGTGGCTAGCGGTCTCTACGAGCAGTACTTC. Its translation is CASSLFVASGLYEQYF.

This chain connects TRBV24-1 to TRBJ1-5; D unclear. V was cut by 3 bases and J by 1 base, with 6 bases left in between. CDR1 is KGHDR, CDR2 SFDVKD, per germline. The CDR3 length is 14 residues. The CDR3 DNA reads TGTGCCACCAGTGATAATAGGAGCAATCAGCCCCAGCATTTT. Translation gives CATSDNRSNQPQHF.

The chain joins TRBV7-9 to TRBJ2-3; D may match TRBD1 or TRBD2 (7 bases each). V dropped 5 bases and J dropped 1 base, with 13 bases sitting between them. Germline V gene lookup returns CDR1 SEHNR and CDR2 FQNEAQ (reference sequence). The CDR3 is made up of 15 amino acids. CDR3 protein: CASSGGRGRTDTQYF. As DNA, the CDR3 is TGTGCCAGCAGCGGAGGGAGGGGGCGCACAGATACGCAGTATTTT.

This chain connects TRBV30 to TRBJ2-6; possible D gene TRBD2, 6 bases. Germline lookup yields CDR1 GTSNPN and CDR2 SVGIG (reference sequence). The CDR3 has 14 residues. V gave up 1 base and J gave up 2 bases, with 6 bases separating them. The CDR3 here is CAWSGGAGANVLTF. Written as DNA, the CDR3 is TGTGCCTGGAGTGGGGGGGCTGGGGCCAACGTCCTGACTTTC.

V and J are TRBV3-1 (or the pseudogene TRBV3-2) and TRBJ2-1; the match to TRBD2 covers 10 bases. This CDR3 contains 16 residues. J gave up 3 bases and V 3 bases, and 5 bases lay outside the gene matches. The V gene's germline CDR1 is LGHDT and CDR2 YNNKEL (reference sequence). This chain's CDR3 is CASSQLAGAHYNEQFF. CDR3 DNA sequence: TGTGCCAGCAGCCAGCTAGCGGGGGCTCACTACAATGAGCAGTTCTTC.

The chain combines TRBV12-3 or TRBV12-4 with TRBJ2-3; D is ambiguous. Trimming stripped 6 bases from V and 5 bases from J, with 9 bases between. The CDR3 consists of 12 residues. CDR3 sequence reads: CASRFNKDTQYF. The DNA of the CDR3 is TGTGCCAGCAGATTTAATAAAGATACGCAGTATTTT.

This rearrangement joins TRBV5-4 to TRBJ2-5, with 7 bases matching TRBD2. CDR1 and CDR2 from the germline V gene are SGHNT and YYREEE (reference sequence). V gave up 5 bases and J gave up 2 bases; unmatched junction bases: 3. The length of the CDR3 is 13 residues. The CDR3: CASSKRGQETQYF. CDR3 nucleotide sequence: TGTGCCAGCAGTAAGCGGGGACAAGAGACCCAGTACTTC.

This clone came up once. The chain employs TRBV6-1 and TRBJ2-3; TRBD2 aligns across 7 bases. The germline gives CDR1 MNHNS, CDR2 SASEGT. The CDR3 is made up of 16 amino acids. V trimming: 2 bases; J trimming: 2 bases; junction bases outside the gene matches: 7. CDR3 protein: CASSEWGLADTDTQYF. The DNA for the CDR3 is TGTGCCAGCAGTGAATGGGGTCTAGCGGACACAGATACGCAGTATTTT.